A selection of T cell receptor beta chains follows, all from one sample in a study of blood T cell repertoires in COVID-19. Sequencing was performed with immunoSEQ multiplex PCR; in TCRdb, only in-frame clones are kept and a portion is missing. The table has more than 65,000 clones, approximately 80% seen once. Sequencing input: peripheral blood. The receptors shown here come from a human donor in a cohort sampled during active COVID-19. Both conserved end residues are part of each CDR3. D genes are given only for firm matches. For some rows the clone size is stated as once, few or many, or as a class when expanded; others skip it.

>TRBV4-1|TRBJ2-6|-|-
TGCGCCAGCAGCCAACTACGTGGGGCCAACGTCCTGACTTTC
CASSQLRGANVLTF
>TRBV6-1|TRBJ2-7|-|-
TGTGCCAGCAGAGAAGGCCAGGGTGGGTCCTACGAGCAGTACTTC
CASREGQGGSYEQYF
>TRBV10-1|TRBJ2-7|TRBD2|-
TGCGCCAGCAGTCAGGGTCGGGGACTAGCGGGGGCCGACGGCGAGCAGTACTTC
CASSQGRGLAGADGEQYF
>TRBV5-1|TRBJ2-5|TRBD2|-
TGCGCCAGCAGCTTGGTAAGGGCGGGGGAGCAAGAGACCCAGTACTTC
CASSLVRAGEQETQYF
>TRBV21-1|TRBJ2-1|-|-
TGTGCCAGAGGGAGTCGTACCTACAATGAGCAGTTCTTC
CARGSRTYNEQFF
>TRBV7-9|TRBJ2-7|TRBD1|-
TGTGCCAGCAGCTTCCGGGACAGTGCCTACGAGCAGTACTTC
CASSFRDSAYEQYF
>TRBV2|TRBJ2-7|TRBD1|-
TGTGCCAGCAGTCAGAACAGGGGGCCTCGCGAGCAGTACTTC
CASSQNRGPREQYF
>TRBV28|TRBJ1-2|TRBD1|-
TGTGCCACGAAGGACAGGAACTATGGCTACACCTTC
CATKDRNYGYTF
>TRBV2|TRBJ1-2|-|-
TGTGCCAGCAGCCCGGACTATGGCTACACCTTC
CASSPDYGYTF
>TRBV5-6|TRBJ1-4|-|-
TGTGCCAGCAGCTTACGGGACATGGGTGGTGAAAAACTGTTTTTT
CASSLRDMGGEKLFF
>TRBV29-1|TRBJ2-7|TRBD2|-
TGCAGCGTTGAACGGTCTGCGGGGGGGGTAAACGAGCAGTACTTC
CSVERSAGGVNEQYF
>TRBV7-3|TRBJ2-2|-|-
TGTGCCAGCAGCTTAACTTCAGGCCTCGGAAACACCGGGGAGCTGTTTTTT
CASSLTSGLGNTGELFF
>TRBV5-1|TRBJ1-3|TRBD1|-
TGCGCCAGCAGCCAGGGGGCAGGGGGTCGAGGAAACACCATATATTTT
CASSQGAGGRGNTIYF
>TRBV30|TRBJ1-1|-|-
TGTGCCTGGAGTCTAGAACACGCAGAAGCTTTCTTT
CAWSLEHAEAFF
>TRBV5-6|TRBJ2-2|-|-
TGTGCCAGCAGCTTCCGAGGAAACACCGGGGAGCTGTTTTTT
CASSFRGNTGELFF
>TRBV6-5|TRBJ2-5|-|-
TGTGCCAGCAGTAGTTCACAGGGTATGGAGACCCAGTACTTC
CASSSSQGMETQYF
>TRBV15|TRBJ2-7|TRBD2|once
TGTGCCACCAGCAGCCCCAGCGGGGAGTCCTACGAGCAGTACTTC
CATSSPSGESYEQYF
>TRBV27|TRBJ2-1|TRBD2|-
TGTGCCAGCAGTTTGTGGACTAGCGGTAGGAATGAGCAGTTCTTC
CASSLWTSGRNEQFF
>TRBV5-3|TRBJ1-1|-|many
TGTGCCAGAAGCACCCTGACAGTGATGAACACTGAAGCTTTCTTT
CARSTLTVMNTEAFF
>TRBV3-1/TRBV3-2|TRBJ1-6|-|-
TGTGCCAGCAGCCAGAGGGATTCACCCCTCCACTTT
CASSQRDSPLHF
>TRBV24-1|TRBJ2-5|TRBD1|-
TGTGCCACCAGTGCCCCAAGACAGGGTGGGCGAGAGACCCAGTACTTC
CATSAPRQGGRETQYF
>TRBV12-3/TRBV12-4|TRBJ2-7|-|-
TGTGCCAGCAGTTTAGCGCGGGGCTACGAGCAGTACTTC
CASSLARGYEQYF
>TRBV10-3|TRBJ1-4|-|-
TGTGCCATCAGTGAAGAGAATGAAAAACTGTTTTTT
CAISEENEKLFF
>TRBV2|TRBJ2-2|-|-
TGTGCCAGCAACCCTGGACTGTACACCGGGGAGCTGTTTTTT
CASNPGLYTGELFF
>TRBV10-1|TRBJ2-4|TRBD2|few
TGCGCCAGCAGTGGCGCGGGAGGAATTCAGTACTTC
CASSGAGGIQYF
>TRBV3-1/TRBV3-2|TRBJ2-2|-|-
TGTGCCAGCAGCCAAGTTGCCTTAGACGGGGAGCTGTTTTTT
CASSQVALDGELFF
>TRBV7-9|TRBJ1-2|TRBD1|-
TGTGCCAGCAGCTTAGATGTGGACAGGGGGTATGGCTACACCTTC
CASSLDVDRGYGYTF
>TRBV15|TRBJ1-5|-|-
TGTGCCACCAGCAGAGAGGGGGGACTTCAGCCCCAGCATTTT
CATSREGGLQPQHF
>TRBV6-2/TRBV6-3|TRBJ1-4|-|-
TGTGCCAGCAGTAGCAGGGGCTCCGGATATGAAAAACTGTTTTTT
CASSSRGSGYEKLFF
>TRBV6-5|TRBJ1-4|TRBD1|-
TGTGCCAGCCGCCCAGGGGGCAATGAAAAACTGTTTTTT
CASRPGGNEKLFF
>TRBV5-1|TRBJ2-2|-|-
TGCGCCAGCAGCAGAGGGAACACCGGGGAGCTGTTTTTT
CASSRGNTGELFF
>TRBV2|TRBJ2-7|-|few
TGTGCCAGCAGTGAACAGGGGGGAAGCTCCTACGAGCAGTACTTC
CASSEQGGSSYEQYF
>TRBV6-5|TRBJ1-1|TRBD1|few
TGTGCCAGCAGACCGACAGGGGACTTTGCTGAAGCTTTCTTT
CASRPTGDFAEAFF
>TRBV15|TRBJ2-2|TRBD2|once
TGTGCCACCAGCCGAGAGGGCCGGGGGGGCACCGGGGAGCTGTTTTTT
CATSREGRGGTGELFF
>TRBV28|TRBJ1-1|TRBD1|-
TGTGCCAGCAGTCCCGGGACAGGGGGAACTGAAGCTTTCTTT
CASSPGTGGTEAFF
>TRBV6-5|TRBJ2-7|-|-
TGTGCCAGCAGGCTAGCCTTCTACGAGCAGTACTTC
CASRLAFYEQYF
>TRBV5-1|TRBJ2-6|TRBD2|-
TGCGCCAGCAGCTTGGCAGGACTAGCGGACTACTCTGGGGCCAACGTCCTGACTTTC
CASSLAGLADYSGANVLTF
>TRBV7-9|TRBJ1-2|TRBD1|-
TGTGCCAGCAGCTTAGGGACAGGGAATATAGGCTACACCTTC
CASSLGTGNIGYTF
>TRBV5-4|TRBJ2-3|TRBD2|-
TGTGCCAGCAGCTTGGGGGGACTAGCGGGGCGCACAGATACGCAGTATTTT
CASSLGGLAGRTDTQYF
>TRBV5-1|TRBJ1-1|-|-
TGCGCCAGCAGCCGGGGTAGTTCGGGCATGAACACTGAAGCTTTCTTT
CASSRGSSGMNTEAFF
>TRBV12-2|TRBJ1-4|-|-
TGTGCAAGTCGCATTACTGCAGGTCGGGAAAAACTGTTTTTT
CASRITAGREKLFF
>TRBV14|TRBJ2-5|-|-
TGTGCCAGCTCAGGCCTTTTGGGAGTGGGGACCCAGTACTTC
CASSGLLGVGTQYF
>TRBV5-1|TRBJ2-3|-|-
TGCGCCAGCAGCTTGGAAGGGGTTCATACAGATACGCAGTATTTT
CASSLEGVHTDTQYF
>TRBV6-5|TRBJ1-1|-|few
TGTGCCAGCACTGCTCAGGGGAACACTGAAGCTTTCTTT
CASTAQGNTEAFF
>TRBV5-1|TRBJ2-2|-|-
TGCGCCAGCAGCTTGGCGGCGGATACGAACACCGGGGAGCTGTTTTTT
CASSLAADTNTGELFF
>TRBV10-3|TRBJ1-4|-|-
TGTGCCATCAGTGCGGGGGAGGACGAAAAACTGTTTTTT
CAISAGEDEKLFF